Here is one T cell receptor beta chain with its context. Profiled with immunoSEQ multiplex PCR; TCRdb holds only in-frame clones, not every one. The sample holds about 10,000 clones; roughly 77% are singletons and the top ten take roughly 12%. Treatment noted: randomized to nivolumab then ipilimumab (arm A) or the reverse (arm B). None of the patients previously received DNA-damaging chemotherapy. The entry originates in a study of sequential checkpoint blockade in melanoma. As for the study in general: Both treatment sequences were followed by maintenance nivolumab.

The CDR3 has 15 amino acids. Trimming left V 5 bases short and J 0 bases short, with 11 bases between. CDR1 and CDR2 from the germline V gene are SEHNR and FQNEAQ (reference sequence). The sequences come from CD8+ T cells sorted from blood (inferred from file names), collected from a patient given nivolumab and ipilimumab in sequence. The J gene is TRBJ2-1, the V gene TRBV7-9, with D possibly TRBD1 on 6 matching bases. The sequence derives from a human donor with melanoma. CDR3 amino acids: CASSLRGSSYNEQFF. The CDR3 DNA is TGTGCCAGCAGCCTCAGGGGAAGCTCCTACAATGAGCAGTTCTTC. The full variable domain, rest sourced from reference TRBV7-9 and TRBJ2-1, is DTGVSQNPRHKITKRGQNVTFRCDPISEHNRLYWYRQTLGQGPEFLTYFQNEAQLEKSRLLSDRFSAERPKGSFSTLEIQRTEQGDSAMYLCASSLRGSSYNEQFFGPGTRLTVL.